This passage covers 4 T cell receptor beta chains from one sample sequenced in a study of control samples from healthy donors and cancer patients. Only in-frame clones appear in the TCRdb table, and some are missing; sequencing was by immunoSEQ multiplex PCR. The sample holds about 77,000 clones, 85% to 95% seen once. Sample: blood. These receptors were collected from a woman aged 55 to 70 in good health.

This chain uses TRBV7-3 with TRBJ2-3; 8 nucleotides align to TRBD2. The J segment lost 5 bases and the V segment lost 7 bases, leaving 5 bases of the junction unmatched. This CDR3 contains 13 residues. Germline V gives CDR1 SGHTA, CDR2 FQGTGA. The CDR3 bases are TGTGCCAGCACTCCCGGGGGGGGAGATACGCAGTATTTT. Protein product: CASTPGGGDTQYF. Drawing the rest from reference TRBV7-3 and TRBJ2-3, the complete variable domain is GAGVSQTPSNKVTEKGKYVELRCDPISGHTALYWYRQSLGQGPEFLIYFQGTGAADDSGLPNDRFFAVRPEGSVSTLKIQRTERGDSAVYLCASTPGGGDTQYFGPGTRLTVL.

This clone was recorded only once. This chain joins TRBV7-2 and TRBJ1-1; TRBD1 agrees at 10 bases. J gave up 4 bases and V 3 bases, and 2 bases lay outside the gene matches. Germline lookup yields CDR1 SGHTA and CDR2 FQGNSA. CDR3 length: 14 residues. CDR3: CASSFGTGVTEAFF. The CDR3 nucleotides are TGTGCCAGCAGCTTCGGGACAGGGGTCACTGAAGCTTTCTTT.

This clone appeared once. This sequence joins TRBV3-1 (or the pseudogene TRBV3-2) and TRBJ1-6; D not resolved. V gave up 0 bases and J gave up 8 bases, with 5 bases separating them. CDR1 is LGHDT and CDR2 is YNNKEL in the germline V gene (reference sequence). The CDR3 length is 13 residues. CDR3 residues: CASSQDEYSPLHF. The CDR3 DNA reads TGTGCCAGCAGCCAAGACGAATATTCACCCCTCCACTTT.

The rearrangement joins TRBV9 to TRBJ1-1, with TRBD1 as a possible D gene (5 bases). This CDR3 contains 14 residues. Germline V gene lookup returns CDR1 SGDLS and CDR2 YYNGEE. V gave up 6 bases and J gave up 5 bases, with 17 bases separating them. CDR3 sequence (DNA): TGTGCCAGCAATAGGCAGGGAGATAGGACTGAAGCTTTCTTT. Protein product: CASNRQGDRTEAFF.